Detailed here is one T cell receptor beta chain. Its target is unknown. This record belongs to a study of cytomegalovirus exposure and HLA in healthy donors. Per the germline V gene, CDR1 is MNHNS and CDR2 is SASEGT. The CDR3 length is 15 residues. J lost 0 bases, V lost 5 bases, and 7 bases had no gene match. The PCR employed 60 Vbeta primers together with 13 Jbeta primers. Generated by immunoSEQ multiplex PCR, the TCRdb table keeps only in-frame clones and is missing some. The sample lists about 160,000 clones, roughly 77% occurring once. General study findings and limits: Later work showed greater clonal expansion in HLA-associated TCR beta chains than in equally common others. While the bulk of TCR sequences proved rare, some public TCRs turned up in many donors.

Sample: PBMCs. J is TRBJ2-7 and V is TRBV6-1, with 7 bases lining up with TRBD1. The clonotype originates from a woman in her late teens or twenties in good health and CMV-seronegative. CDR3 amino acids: CASSSQTGLSYEQYF. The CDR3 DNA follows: TGTGCCAGCAGTTCACAGACAGGGCTCTCCTACGAGCAGTACTTC.